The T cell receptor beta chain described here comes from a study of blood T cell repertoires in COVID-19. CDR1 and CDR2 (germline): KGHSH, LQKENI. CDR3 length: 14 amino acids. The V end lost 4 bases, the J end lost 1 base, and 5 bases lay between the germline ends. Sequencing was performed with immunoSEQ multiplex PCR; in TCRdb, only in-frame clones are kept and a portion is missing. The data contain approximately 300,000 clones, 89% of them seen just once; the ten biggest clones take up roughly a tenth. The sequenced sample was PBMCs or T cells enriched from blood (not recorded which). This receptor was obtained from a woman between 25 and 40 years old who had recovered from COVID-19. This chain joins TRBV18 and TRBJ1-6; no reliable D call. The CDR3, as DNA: TGTGCCAGCTCACTACAATCCTATAATTCACCCCTCCACTTT. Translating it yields CASSLQSYNSPLHF.